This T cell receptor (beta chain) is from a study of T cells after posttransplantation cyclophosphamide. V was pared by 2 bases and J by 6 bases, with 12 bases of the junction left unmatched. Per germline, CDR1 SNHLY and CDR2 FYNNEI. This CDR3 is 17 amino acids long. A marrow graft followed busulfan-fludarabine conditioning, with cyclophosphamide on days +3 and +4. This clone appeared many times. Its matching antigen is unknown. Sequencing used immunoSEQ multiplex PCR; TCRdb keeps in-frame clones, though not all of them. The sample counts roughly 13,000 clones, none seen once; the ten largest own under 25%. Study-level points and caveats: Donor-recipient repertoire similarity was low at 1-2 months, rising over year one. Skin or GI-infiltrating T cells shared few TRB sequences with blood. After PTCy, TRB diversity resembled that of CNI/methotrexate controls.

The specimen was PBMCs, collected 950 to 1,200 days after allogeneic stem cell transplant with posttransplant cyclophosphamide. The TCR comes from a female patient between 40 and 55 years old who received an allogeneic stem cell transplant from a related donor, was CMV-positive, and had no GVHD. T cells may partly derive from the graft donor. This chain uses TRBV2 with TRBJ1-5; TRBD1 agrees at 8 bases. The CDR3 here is CASSEIRTGFRVQPQHF. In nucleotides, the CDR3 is TGTGCCAGCAGTGAAATCCGGACAGGGTTTAGGGTTCAGCCCCAGCATTTT.